This T cell receptor (beta chain) stems from a study of early T cells in non-severe SARS-CoV-2 infection. CDR1 is SGHTA and CDR2 is FQGTGA in the germline V gene. Trimming shortened V by 7 bases and J by 0 bases, and 9 bases separated the two germline ends. The CDR3 is made up of 13 amino acids. TCRdb processed the 5' RACE reads anew with MiXCR; each CDR3 protein has one entry. The repertoire has about 98,000 distinct CDR3 sequences, 11% of them found once; the top ten carry roughly 5%. Material for sequencing was whole blood. The source of this sequence is an adult who was a healthcare worker with PCR-confirmed SARS-CoV-2 infection or an uninfected control (not recorded which). V and J are TRBV7-3 and TRBJ1-1; D is unclear. Written as DNA, the CDR3 is TGTGCCAGCAAAAAGTGGGTGAACACTGAAGCTTTCTTT. Its protein is CASKKWVNTEAFF.